This entry describes one T cell receptor (beta chain). The sample belongs to a study of blood T cell repertoires in COVID-19. Study-wide context: Acute and convalescent COVID-19 specimens originated in the United States, Italy and Spain. T cells, B-cell-depleted T cells, or PBMCs supplied cDNA or gDNA.

Under the authors' procedure: Amplifying reference gene primers gave estimates of nucleated cell counts. TCRdb's table, derived via immunoSEQ multiplex PCR, lists solely in-frame clones and lacks some. V, J and clone size were drawn from that table, and D and trimming were deduced from the DNA. The data show roughly 95,000 clones, more than 75% seen once. The clonotype originates from a man older than 75 with acute or convalescent COVID-19. Input material: peripheral blood.

CDR3 sequence (DNA): TGTGCCAGTAGTATACTGACAGGCCGAGGGGTTAATCAGCCCCAGCATTTT. As protein: CASSILTGRGVNQPQHF. The rearrangement joins TRBV19 to TRBJ1-5; tentative D call: TRBD1 (6 bases). This CDR3 spans 17 amino acids. Germline V gene lookup returns CDR1 LNHDA and CDR2 SQIVND (reference sequence). The V gene lost 2 bases and the J gene lost 4 bases, with 18 bases spanning the gap.